The 7 T cell receptor beta chains listed next were all sequenced from one sample in a study of cytomegalovirus exposure and HLA in healthy donors. Researchers ran the PCR with 60 Vbeta and 13 Jbeta primers. Sequencing was performed with immunoSEQ multiplex PCR; in TCRdb, only in-frame clones are kept and a portion is missing. The sample consists of 140,000 or so clones, 76% of them appearing once. Sequencing used PBMCs. The receptors were gathered from a woman aged 40 to 55 in good health and CMV-seronegative.

This clone was counted a few times. The V and J genes are TRBV6-5 and TRBJ1-2; perhaps TRBD1 as D (5 bases). This CDR3 is 12 amino acids long. Germline V gene lookup returns CDR1 MNHEY and CDR2 SVGAGI. The ends were cut back, 5 bases at V and 8 bases at J, with 12 bases in the middle. In DNA form, the CDR3 reads TGTGCCAGCAGTACCCAGGGTGGGGGCTACACCTTC. It encodes CASSTQGGGYTF.

This clone appeared a few times. This chain links TRBV6-6 with TRBJ1-2, with 7 bases aligning to TRBD1. From germline, CDR1 is MNHNY and CDR2 SVGAGI (reference sequence). The CDR3 has 13 amino acids. The J segment lost 8 bases and the V segment lost 5 bases, leaving 8 bases of the junction unmatched. This CDR3 reads CASSQTNRGGYTF. The CDR3 DNA follows: TGTGCCAGCAGTCAAACCAACAGGGGCGGCTACACCTTC.

This sequence joins TRBV30 and TRBJ2-5; D perhaps matches TRBD2 (7 bases). CDR3 length: 14 residues. Trimming shortened V by 0 bases and J by 5 bases, and 13 bases separated the two germline ends. Germline lookup yields CDR1 GTSNPN and CDR2 SVGIG (reference sequence). The CDR3 here is CAWSVQGGSETQYF. The CDR3 DNA sequence: TGTGCCTGGAGTGTACAGGGAGGGTCTGAGACCCAGTACTTC.

The chain couples TRBV5-6 to TRBJ2-5; 7 bases are shared with TRBD2. CDR1 and CDR2 (germline): SGHDT, YYEEEE. The length of the CDR3 is 15 residues. V lost 4 bases to trimming and J lost 9 bases; unmatched junction nucleotides: 15. The CDR3 DNA reads as TGTGCCAGCAGCCCCCTTAGCGGGTCTTCGGGGGCCCAGTACTTC. As protein: CASSPLSGSSGAQYF.

This chain joins TRBV23-1 and TRBJ1-5; TRBD1 is a possible D gene (6 bases). TRBV23-1 is labeled an ORF, and its function is uncertain. Deletions cut 5 bases from V and 7 bases from J, with 24 bases between. CDR3 size: 17 residues. The CDR3 protein is CASSWKDNEGGMQPQHF. The CDR3 nucleotides read TGCGCCAGCAGTTGGAAGGACAATGAGGGGGGGATGCAGCCCCAGCATTTT.

The table lists this clone with a few counts. The chain recombines TRBV10-3 with TRBJ2-3, with 10 positions matching TRBD1. Germline trimming cut 3 bases from V and 4 bases from J; bases unmatched to any gene: 1. The CDR3 is 14 amino acids. Germline V lookup: CDR1 ENHRY, CDR2 SYGVKD. CDR3 sequence: CAISDDRGPDTQYF. The CDR3 nucleotides read TGTGCCATCAGTGATGACAGGGGGCCAGATACGCAGTATTTT.

This clone was recorded once. This sequence joins TRBV20-1 and TRBJ1-1; no clear D gene. The CDR3 spans 11 residues. Trimming left V 2 bases short and J 4 bases short, with 5 bases between. Germline-derived CDR1 and CDR2 are DFQATT and SNEGSKA (reference sequence). CDR3 coding DNA: TGCAGTGCTAGATCGGGCACTGAAGCTTTCTTT. As protein: CSARSGTEAFF.